Sequencing of this TCR beta chain was carried out in a study of T cells in Graves' hyperthyroidism and ophthalmopathy. In this sample, this clonotype turned up a few times. The antigen remains unidentified. Researchers amplified the TCR beta CDR3 regions from RNA transcripts. Using the HTBI primer set, a first-round RT-PCR was run on the TCR CDR3. Each CDR3 protein is one row after TCRdb ran MiXCR on the multiplex PCR reads. This sample has under 350,000 distinct CDR3 sequences, with approximately 15% found just once. In germline, CDR1 is MNHEY, CDR2 SVGEGT. With 2 bases removed from V and 7 bases from J, the gap between germline ends came to 12 bases. This CDR3 contains 14 residues. General observations from the study: Separation of ophthalmopathy from stable hyperthyroidism was achieved by a 13 V-J model. Most thyroid-expanded clonotypes above 0.001 were also found in blood. Ophthalmopathy, which appeared later, was predicted by the model a median roughly 6.6 months before onset.

It was approximately 9.7 ml of fresh peripheral blood that supplied the PBMCs. The sample taken for sequencing was blood. The source is a woman aged 55-75 years with Graves' ophthalmopathy. The rearrangement links TRBV6-2 or TRBV6-3 to TRBJ2-4; tentative D call: TRBD1 (7 bases). The CDR3 nucleotides read TGTGCCAGCAGTTACACACAGGGGAGGAACATTCAGTACTTC. The encoded protein is CASSYTQGRNIQYF.